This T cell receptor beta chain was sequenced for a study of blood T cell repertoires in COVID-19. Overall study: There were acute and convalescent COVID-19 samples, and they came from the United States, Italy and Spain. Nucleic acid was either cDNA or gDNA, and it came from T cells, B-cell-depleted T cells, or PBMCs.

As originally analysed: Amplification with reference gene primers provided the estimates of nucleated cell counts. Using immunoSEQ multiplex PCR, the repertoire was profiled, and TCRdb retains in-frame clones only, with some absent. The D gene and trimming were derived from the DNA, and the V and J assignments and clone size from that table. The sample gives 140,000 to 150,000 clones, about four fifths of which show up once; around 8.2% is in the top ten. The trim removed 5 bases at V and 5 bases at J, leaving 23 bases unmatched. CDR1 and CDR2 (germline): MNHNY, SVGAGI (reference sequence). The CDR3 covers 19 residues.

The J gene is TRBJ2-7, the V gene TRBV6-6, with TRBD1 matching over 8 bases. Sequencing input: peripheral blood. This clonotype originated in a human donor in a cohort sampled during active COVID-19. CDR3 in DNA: TGTGCCAGCAGTCCTAGGAGGGCAGGGGGCTCGGAGCGGAGGGACGAGCAGTACTTC. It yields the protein CASSPRRAGGSERRDEQYF.